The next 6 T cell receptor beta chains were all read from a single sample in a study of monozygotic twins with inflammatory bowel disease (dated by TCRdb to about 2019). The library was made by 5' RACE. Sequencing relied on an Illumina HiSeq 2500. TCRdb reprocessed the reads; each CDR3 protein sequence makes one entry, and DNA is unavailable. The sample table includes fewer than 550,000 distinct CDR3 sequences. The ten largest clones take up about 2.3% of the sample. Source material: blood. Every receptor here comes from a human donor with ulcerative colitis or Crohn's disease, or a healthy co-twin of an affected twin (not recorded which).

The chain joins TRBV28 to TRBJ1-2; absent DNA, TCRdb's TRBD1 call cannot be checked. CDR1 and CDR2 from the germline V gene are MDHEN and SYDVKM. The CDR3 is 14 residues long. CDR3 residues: CANSLPQGHYGYTF.

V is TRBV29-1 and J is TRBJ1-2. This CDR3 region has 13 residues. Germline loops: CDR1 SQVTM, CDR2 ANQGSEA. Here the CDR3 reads CSVGDPPNYGYTF.

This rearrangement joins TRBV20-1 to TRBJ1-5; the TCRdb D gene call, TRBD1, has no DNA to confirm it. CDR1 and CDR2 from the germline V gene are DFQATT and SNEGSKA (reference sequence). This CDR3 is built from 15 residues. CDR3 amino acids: CSARDPGDSNQPQHF.

CDR3 sequence: CSVGTSGINEQFF. The chain is built from TRBV20-1 and TRBJ2-1; as DNA is missing, the TRBD2 call by TCRdb cannot be tested. Germline CDR1 and CDR2: DFQATT and SNEGSKA (reference sequence). The CDR3 sequence is 13 residues long.

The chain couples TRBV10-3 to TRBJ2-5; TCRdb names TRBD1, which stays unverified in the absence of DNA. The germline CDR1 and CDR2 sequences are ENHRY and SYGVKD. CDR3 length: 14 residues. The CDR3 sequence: CAISENLGAKTQYF.

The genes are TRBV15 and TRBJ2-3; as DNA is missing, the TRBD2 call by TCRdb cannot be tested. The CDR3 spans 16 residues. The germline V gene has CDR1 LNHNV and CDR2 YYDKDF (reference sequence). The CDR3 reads CASSRGAGGPLDTQYF.